This entry lists 13 T cell receptor beta chains sequenced from one sample in a study of identical twins. TCRdb re-called the 5' RACE reads with MiXCR, one entry per CDR3 protein. Of under 300,000 distinct CDR3 sequences in the sample, about 9% were seen once. In addition, the sample was reused for a study of yellow fever vaccine responses in identical twins.

Sequences were obtained from CD8+ T cells sorted from blood. Source of these receptors: a woman aged 18-29 years in good health.

V gene TRBV5-1 combines with J gene TRBJ2-1; D might be TRBD1 (7 bases). The germline gives CDR1 SGHRS, CDR2 YFSETQ. V gave up 8 bases and J gave up 5 bases, with 17 bases separating them. The length of the CDR3 is 14 residues. DNA for the CDR3: TGCGCCAGTCAGAGAGGGGGCGGGAACAATGAGCAGTTCTTC. Its protein is CASQRGGGNNEQFF.

Many counts were recorded for this clonotype. V is TRBV5-6 and J is TRBJ2-1; perhaps TRBD1 as D (5 bases). V shed 0 bases and J shed 8 bases, with 6 bases lying between them. Germline loops: CDR1 SGHDT, CDR2 YYEEEE. This CDR3 contains 12 residues. The CDR3 loop is CASSLGGHEQFF. CDR3 nucleotides: TGTGCCAGCAGCTTGGGGGGCCATGAGCAGTTCTTC. The complete variable domain, with remaining parts taken from reference TRBV5-6 and TRBJ2-1, reads DAGVTQSPTHLIKTRGQQVTLRCSPKSGHDTVSWYQQALGQGPQFIFQYYEEEERQRGNFPDRFSGHQFPNYSSELNVNALLLGDSALYLCASSLGGHEQFFGPGTRLTVL.

Ten or more counts support this clonotype. The DNA for the CDR3 is TGTGCCAGCAGCTTAGCCGTCGATCAGAGTGCTGTAAACATTCAGTACTTC. The encoded protein is CASSLAVDQSAVNIQYF. The chain is built from TRBV7-8 and TRBJ2-4; D is undetermined. The length of the CDR3 is 17 residues. V shed 0 bases and J shed 6 bases, with 18 bases lying between them. Germline CDR1 is SGHVS and CDR2 is FQNEAQ.

There are a few counts of this clonotype. The chain joins TRBV15 to TRBJ1-2, with D possibly being TRBD1 (5 bases). The germline V gene has CDR1 LNHNV and CDR2 YYDKDF (reference sequence). V was cut by 3 bases and J by 4 bases, with 18 bases left in between. The CDR3 contains 16 residues. In DNA form, the CDR3 reads TGTGCCACCAGCAGCAAGGGACCGCTCGAAATCTATGGCTACACCTTC. Its protein product is CATSSKGPLEIYGYTF.

This clonotype was counted only a few times. The CDR3 DNA reads as TGTGCCAGCAGCGCCCTAGCGGGAGGCTTCTACGAGCAGTACTTC. This encodes CASSALAGGFYEQYF. The chain employs TRBV5-5 and TRBJ2-7, with 11 bases identical to TRBD2. The CDR3 consists of 15 residues. The germline V gene has CDR1 SGHKS and CDR2 YYEKEE (reference sequence). J gave up 3 bases and V 4 bases, and 6 bases lay outside the gene matches.

There are a few counts of this clonotype. The chain uses TRBV7-2 and TRBJ2-7; D call uncertain. The CDR3 has 13 amino acids. Trimming took off 5 bases at V and 2 bases at J, with 10 bases between the two ends. CDR1 SGHTA and CDR2 FQGNSA come from the germline V gene. CDR3 in DNA: TGTGCCAGCAGCCCGGACGGCCCCTACGAGCAGTACTTC. This sequence encodes CASSPDGPYEQYF.

V is TRBV25-1 and J is TRBJ2-3; weak D call: TRBD1 (5 bases). The germline V and J ends were trimmed by 4 bases and 5 bases, with 10 bases remaining between them. The CDR3 loop spans 13 amino acids. In germline, CDR1 is MGHDK, CDR2 SYGVNS. The CDR3 here is CASSGLGVDTQYF. As DNA, the CDR3 is TGTGCCAGCAGTGGTCTAGGGGTAGATACGCAGTATTTT. The full variable domain, in which reference TRBV25-1 and TRBJ2-3 provide the parts outside the CDR3, is EADIYQTPRYLVIGTGKKITLECSQTMGHDKMYWYQQDPGMELHLIHYSYGVNSTEKGDLSSESTVSRIRTEHFPLTLESARPSHTSQYLCASSGLGVDTQYFGPGTRLTVL.

The chain recombines TRBV24-1 with TRBJ2-7; TRBD1 matches 8 bases. This CDR3 spans 13 amino acids. Germline CDR1 reads KGHDR; CDR2 reads SFDVKD. Trimming took 5 bases from V and 6 from J; bases not matched to a gene: 5. The CDR3 spells CATSVHRGSEQYF. CDR3 DNA sequence: TGTGCCACCAGTGTTCACAGGGGGAGCGAGCAGTACTTC.

The sample holds many counts of this clonotype. This rearrangement joins TRBV20-1 to TRBJ2-3; 7 bases line up with TRBD1. Germline trimming cut 2 bases from V and 4 bases from J; bases unmatched to any gene: 0. Germline loops: CDR1 DFQATT, CDR2 SNEGSKA (reference sequence). The CDR3 has 12 residues. CDR3 nucleotide sequence: TGCAGTGCTAGAACAGGGGCAGATACGCAGTATTTT. This gives the protein CSARTGADTQYF.

The table lists this clonotype with a few counts. The V call is TRBV14, the J call TRBJ2-7, with 8 positions matching TRBD2. Germline assignment: CDR1 SGHDN and CDR2 FVKESK. This CDR3 has 14 amino acids. J was trimmed by 3 bases and V by 5 bases; bases with no gene match: 6. The CDR3 DNA follows: TGTGCCAGCAGCGTTACCGGGACTAGCTACGAGCAGTACTTC. It encodes CASSVTGTSYEQYF.

This clonotype was counted at least ten times. The rearrangement uses TRBV6-5 and TRBJ2-5; D might be TRBD1 (5 bases). The CDR3 runs 15 residues. Trimming removed 3 bases from V and 0 bases from J, with 11 bases in between. The germline V gene encodes CDR1 MNHEY and CDR2 SVGAGI. The CDR3 region is CASSYGAGNQETQYF. The CDR3 DNA reads as TGTGCCAGCAGTTATGGGGCAGGGAACCAAGAGACCCAGTACTTC.

This clonotype has at least ten counts. The chain combines TRBV6-2 or TRBV6-3 with TRBJ2-3, with 13 bases matching TRBD2. The length of the CDR3 is 17 residues. CDR1 and CDR2 (germline): MNHEY, SVGEGT. V gave up 1 base and J gave up 4 bases; unmatched junction bases: 5. CDR3: CASSYYGLAGAPDTQYF. CDR3 DNA: TGTGCCAGCAGTTACTACGGACTAGCGGGAGCCCCAGATACGCAGTATTTT.

This clonotype was detected ten times or more. The chain has TRBV10-3 and TRBJ2-7; the D gene is possibly TRBD1 (5 bases). Germline CDR1 ENHRY, CDR2 SYGVKD. The CDR3 sequence is 14 residues long. V was trimmed by 6 bases and J by 2 bases, leaving 14 bases between them. CDR3 protein: CAIRDSLDTYEQYF. The CDR3 coding sequence is TGTGCCATCAGAGACAGCTTGGACACCTACGAGCAGTACTTC.